The T cell receptor (beta chain) described here comes from a study of cytomegalovirus exposure and HLA in healthy donors. About the study: An earlier analysis found 120 million or so unique TCR beta sequences from about 179 million T cells. Study results and limitations: CMV serostatus was the only immune exposure information that was available. Researchers counted approximately 160 TCR beta chains as cytomegalovirus-associated.

With 5 bases clipped from V and 1 base from J, the junction kept 15 bases outside the gene matches. CDR3 length: 19 amino acids. Vbeta (60) and Jbeta (13) primers were used in the PCR. Using immunoSEQ multiplex PCR, the repertoire was profiled, and TCRdb retains in-frame clones only, with some absent. The repertoire consists of hundreds of thousands of clones, with 70% to 90% occurring once and the leading ten covering less than 2.5%. About this clone: Antigen specificity is unknown.

The sample consisted of PBMCs. The rearrangement joins TRBV5-3 to TRBJ2-6; 7 bases agree with TRBD1. TRBV5-3 belongs to the ORF category, with a function that is uncertain. The TCR was taken from a woman aged 18-35 years in good health and CMV-seronegative. This CDR3 reads CARSLIPRDSRSGANVLTF. CDR3 sequence (DNA): TGTGCCAGAAGTTTAATTCCCCGGGACAGTAGATCTGGGGCCAACGTCCTGACTTTC.